This T cell receptor (beta chain) was identified during a study of blood T cell repertoires in COVID-19. Assay: immunoSEQ multiplex PCR; the TCRdb copy retains only in-frame clones and omits some. The sample contains more than 25,000 clones, roughly 90% of which appear only once. Source material: peripheral blood. This receptor was taken from a man between 60 and 75 years old with active COVID-19.

This chain's CDR3 is CASSYGGGTYNEQFF. CDR3 DNA sequence: TGTGCCAGCAGTTACGGCGGGGGGACCTACAATGAGCAGTTCTTC. The chain employs TRBV6-5 and TRBJ2-1; 8 bases are shared with TRBD2. Germline loops: CDR1 MNHEY, CDR2 SVGAGI. Trimming took 2 bases from V and 2 from J; bases not matched to a gene: 2. CDR3 length: 15 amino acids.